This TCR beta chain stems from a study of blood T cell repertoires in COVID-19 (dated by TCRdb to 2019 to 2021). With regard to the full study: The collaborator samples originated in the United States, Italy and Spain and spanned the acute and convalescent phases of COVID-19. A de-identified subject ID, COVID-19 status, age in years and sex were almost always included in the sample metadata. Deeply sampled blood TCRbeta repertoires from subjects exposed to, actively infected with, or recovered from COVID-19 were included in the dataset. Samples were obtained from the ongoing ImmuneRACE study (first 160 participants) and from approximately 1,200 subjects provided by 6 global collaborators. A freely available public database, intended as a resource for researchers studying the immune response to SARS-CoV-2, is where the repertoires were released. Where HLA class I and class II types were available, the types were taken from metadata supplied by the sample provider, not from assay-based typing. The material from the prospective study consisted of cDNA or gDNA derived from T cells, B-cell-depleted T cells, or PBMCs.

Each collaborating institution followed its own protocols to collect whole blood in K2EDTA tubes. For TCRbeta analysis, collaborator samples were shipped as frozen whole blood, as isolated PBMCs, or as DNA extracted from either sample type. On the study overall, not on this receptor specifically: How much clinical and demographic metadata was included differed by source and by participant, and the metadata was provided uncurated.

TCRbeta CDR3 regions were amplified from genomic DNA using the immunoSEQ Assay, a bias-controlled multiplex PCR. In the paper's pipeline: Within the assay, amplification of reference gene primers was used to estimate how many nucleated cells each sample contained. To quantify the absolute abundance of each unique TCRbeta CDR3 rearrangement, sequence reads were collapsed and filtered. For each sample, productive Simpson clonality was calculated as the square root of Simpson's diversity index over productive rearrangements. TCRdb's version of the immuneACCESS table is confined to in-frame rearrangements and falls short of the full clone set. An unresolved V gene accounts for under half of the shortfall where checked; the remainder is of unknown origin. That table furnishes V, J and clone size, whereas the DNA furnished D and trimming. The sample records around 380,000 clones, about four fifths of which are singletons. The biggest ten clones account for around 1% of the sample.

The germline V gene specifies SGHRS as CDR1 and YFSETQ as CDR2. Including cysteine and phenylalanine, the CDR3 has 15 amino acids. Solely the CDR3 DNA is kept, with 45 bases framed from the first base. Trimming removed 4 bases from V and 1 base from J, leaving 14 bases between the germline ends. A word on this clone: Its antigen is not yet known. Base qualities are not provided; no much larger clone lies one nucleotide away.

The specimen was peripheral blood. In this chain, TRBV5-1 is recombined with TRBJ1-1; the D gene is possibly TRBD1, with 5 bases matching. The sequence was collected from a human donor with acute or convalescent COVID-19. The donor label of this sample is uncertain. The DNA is TGCGCCAGCAGCCGGGACCTCGGGGGGAACACTGAAGCTTTCTTT. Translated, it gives CASSRDLGGNTEAFF.